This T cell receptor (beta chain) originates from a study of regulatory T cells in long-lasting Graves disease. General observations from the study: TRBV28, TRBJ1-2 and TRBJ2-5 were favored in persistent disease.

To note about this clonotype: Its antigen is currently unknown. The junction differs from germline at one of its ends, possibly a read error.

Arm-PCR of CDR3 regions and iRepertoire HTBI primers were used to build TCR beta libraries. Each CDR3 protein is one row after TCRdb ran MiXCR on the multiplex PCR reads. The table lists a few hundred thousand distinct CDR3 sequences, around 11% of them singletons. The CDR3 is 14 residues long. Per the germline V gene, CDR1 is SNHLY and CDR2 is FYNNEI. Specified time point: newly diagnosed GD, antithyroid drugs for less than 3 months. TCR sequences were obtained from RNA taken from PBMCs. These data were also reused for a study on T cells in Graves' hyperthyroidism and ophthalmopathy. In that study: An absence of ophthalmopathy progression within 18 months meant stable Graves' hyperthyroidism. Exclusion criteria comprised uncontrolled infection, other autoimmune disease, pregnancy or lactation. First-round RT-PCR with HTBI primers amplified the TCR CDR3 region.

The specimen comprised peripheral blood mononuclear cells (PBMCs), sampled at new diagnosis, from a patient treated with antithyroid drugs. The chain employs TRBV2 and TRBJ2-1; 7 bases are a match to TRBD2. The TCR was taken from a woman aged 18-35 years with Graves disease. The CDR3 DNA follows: TGTGCCACCCGGCGGGGGAGCTCCTACAATGGGCAGTTCTTC. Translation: CATRRGSSYNGQFF.